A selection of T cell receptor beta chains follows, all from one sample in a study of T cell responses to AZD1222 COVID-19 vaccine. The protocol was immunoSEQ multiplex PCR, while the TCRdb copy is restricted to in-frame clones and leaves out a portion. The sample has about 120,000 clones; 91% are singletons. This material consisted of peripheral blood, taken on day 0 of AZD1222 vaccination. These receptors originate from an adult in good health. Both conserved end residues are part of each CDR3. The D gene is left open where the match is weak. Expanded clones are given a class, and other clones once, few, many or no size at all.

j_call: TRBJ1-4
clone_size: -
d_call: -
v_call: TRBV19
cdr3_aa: CASSWRQKEKLFF
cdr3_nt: TGTGCCAGTAGTTGGCGACAAAAAGAAAAACTGTTTTTT

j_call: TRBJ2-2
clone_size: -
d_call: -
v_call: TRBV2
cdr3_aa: CASSEAGGIGELFF
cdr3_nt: TGTGCCAGCAGTGAGGCAGGGGGGATCGGGGAGCTGTTTTTT

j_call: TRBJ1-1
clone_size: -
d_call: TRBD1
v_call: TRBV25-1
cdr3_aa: CASSDGQGGPEAFF
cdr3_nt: TGTGCCAGCAGTGATGGACAGGGGGGCCCTGAAGCTTTCTTT

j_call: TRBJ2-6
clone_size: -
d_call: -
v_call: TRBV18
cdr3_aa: CASSPPKGGANVLTF
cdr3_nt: TGTGCCAGCTCACCACCTAAAGGGGGGGCCAACGTCCTGACTTTC

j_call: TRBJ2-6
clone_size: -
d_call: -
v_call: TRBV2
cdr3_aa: CASSDWNSGANVLTF
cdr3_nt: TGTGCCAGCAGTGACTGGAACTCTGGGGCCAACGTCCTGACTTTC

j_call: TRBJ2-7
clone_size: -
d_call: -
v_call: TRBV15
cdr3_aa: CATSRDRGRGQYF
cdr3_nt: TGTGCCACCAGCAGAGATCGGGGGCGCGGGCAGTACTTC

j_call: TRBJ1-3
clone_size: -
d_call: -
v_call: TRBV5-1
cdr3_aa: CASSLGGTGNTIYF
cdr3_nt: TGCGCCAGCAGCTTGGGGGGAACTGGAAACACCATATATTTT

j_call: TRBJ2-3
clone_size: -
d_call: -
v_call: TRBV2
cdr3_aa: CASRQDTDTQYF
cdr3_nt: TGTGCCAGCAGGCAGGACACAGATACGCAGTATTTT

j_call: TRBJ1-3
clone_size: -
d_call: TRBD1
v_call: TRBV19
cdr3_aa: CASVQGAVSGNTIYF
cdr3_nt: TGTGCCAGTGTCCAGGGGGCTGTCTCTGGAAACACCATATATTTT

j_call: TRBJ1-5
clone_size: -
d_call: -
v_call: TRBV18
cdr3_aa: CASSPGQGNQPQHF
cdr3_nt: TGTGCCAGCTCACCAGGGCAGGGCAATCAGCCCCAGCATTTT

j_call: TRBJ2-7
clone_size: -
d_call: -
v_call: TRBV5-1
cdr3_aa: CASSLAKSSYEQYF
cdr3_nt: TGCGCCAGCAGCTTGGCCAAGTCGTCCTACGAGCAGTACTTC

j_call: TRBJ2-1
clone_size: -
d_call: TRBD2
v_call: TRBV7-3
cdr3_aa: CASSASGSLPNNEQFF
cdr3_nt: TGTGCCAGCAGCGCCAGCGGGAGTCTGCCGAACAATGAGCAGTTCTTC

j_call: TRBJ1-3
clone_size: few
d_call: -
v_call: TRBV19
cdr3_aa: CASRQDRFSGNTIYF
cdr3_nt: TGTGCCAGTAGGCAGGATAGATTCTCTGGAAACACCATATATTTT

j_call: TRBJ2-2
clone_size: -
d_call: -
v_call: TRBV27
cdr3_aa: CASSYQIPGLLLAGELFF
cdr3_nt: TGTGCCAGCAGTTATCAAATCCCGGGACTTCTTTTGGCCGGGGAGCTGTTTTTT

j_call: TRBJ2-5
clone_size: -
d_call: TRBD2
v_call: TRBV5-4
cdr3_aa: CASSSASGSQETQYF
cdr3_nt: TGTGCCAGCAGCTCGGCTAGCGGGTCCCAAGAGACCCAGTACTTC

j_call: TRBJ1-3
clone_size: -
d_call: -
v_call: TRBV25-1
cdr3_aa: CASSEPNRNTIYF
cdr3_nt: TGTGCCAGCAGTGAACCGAATCGAAACACCATATATTTT

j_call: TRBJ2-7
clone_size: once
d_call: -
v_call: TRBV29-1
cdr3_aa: CSVVGQGSYEQYF
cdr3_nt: TGCAGCGTTGTCGGTCAGGGATCCTACGAGCAGTACTTC

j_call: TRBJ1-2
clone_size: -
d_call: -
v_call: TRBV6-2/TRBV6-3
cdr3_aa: CASSYSAEGNYGYTF
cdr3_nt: TGTGCCAGCAGTTACTCGGCGGAGGGGAACTATGGCTACACCTTC

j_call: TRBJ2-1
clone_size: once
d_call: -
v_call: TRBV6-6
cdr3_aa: CASSPVTDQFF
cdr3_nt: TGTGCCAGCAGCCCTGTGACGGACCAGTTCTTC

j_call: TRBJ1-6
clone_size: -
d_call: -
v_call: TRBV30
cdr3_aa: CAWRLGGSGTHPPLHF
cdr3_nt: TGTGCCTGGAGATTAGGAGGTAGCGGTACCCATCCACCCCTCCACTTT

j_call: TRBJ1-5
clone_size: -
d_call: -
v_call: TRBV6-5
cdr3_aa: CASSRTDQPQHF
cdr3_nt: TGTGCCAGCAGCCGGACAGATCAGCCCCAGCATTTT

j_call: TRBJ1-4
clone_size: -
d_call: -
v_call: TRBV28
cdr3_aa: CASSLFVGGVMDEKLFF
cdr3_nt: TGTGCCAGCAGTTTATTCGTTGGGGGGGTTATGGATGAAAAACTGTTTTTT

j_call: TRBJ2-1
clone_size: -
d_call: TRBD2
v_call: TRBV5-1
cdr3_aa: CASSLGLVGVDEQFF
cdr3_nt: TGCGCCAGCAGCCTTGGACTAGTAGGTGTCGATGAGCAGTTCTTC

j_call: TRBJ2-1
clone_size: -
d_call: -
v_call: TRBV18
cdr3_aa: CASSPPSPTYNEQFF
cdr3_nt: TGTGCCAGCTCACCACCGTCCCCTACCTACAATGAGCAGTTCTTC

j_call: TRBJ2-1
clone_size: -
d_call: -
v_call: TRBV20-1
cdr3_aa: CSARGGTEQFF
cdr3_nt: TGCAGTGCTAGGGGAGGGACAGAGCAGTTCTTC

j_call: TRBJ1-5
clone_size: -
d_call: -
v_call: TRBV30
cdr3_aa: CAWSVGAGDQPQHF
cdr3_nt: TGTGCCTGGAGTGTAGGGGCAGGGGATCAGCCCCAGCATTTT

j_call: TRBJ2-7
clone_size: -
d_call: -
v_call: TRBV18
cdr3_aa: CASSPRRGYEQYF
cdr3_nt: TGTGCCAGCTCACCAAGGCGGGGCTACGAGCAGTACTTC

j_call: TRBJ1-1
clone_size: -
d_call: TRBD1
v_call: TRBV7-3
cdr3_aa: CASTEGAVTEAFF
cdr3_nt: TGTGCCAGCACGGAGGGGGCCGTAACTGAAGCTTTCTTT

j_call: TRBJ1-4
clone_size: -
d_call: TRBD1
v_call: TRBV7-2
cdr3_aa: CASSSRQGTNEKLFF
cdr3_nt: TGTGCCAGCAGCTCAAGACAGGGTACTAATGAAAAACTGTTTTTT

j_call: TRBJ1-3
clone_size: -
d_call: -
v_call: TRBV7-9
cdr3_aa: CASSSTRATGNTIYF
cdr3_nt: TGTGCCAGCAGCTCCACTCGGGCTACTGGAAACACCATATATTTT

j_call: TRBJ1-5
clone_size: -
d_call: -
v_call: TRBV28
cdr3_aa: CASKEWLASNQPQHF
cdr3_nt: TGTGCCAGCAAAGAGTGGCTCGCAAGCAATCAGCCCCAGCATTTT

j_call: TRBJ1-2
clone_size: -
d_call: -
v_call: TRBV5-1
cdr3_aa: CASSTTMTDTKSYTF
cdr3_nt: TGCGCCAGCAGCACCACAATGACAGACACGAAGAGCTACACCTTC

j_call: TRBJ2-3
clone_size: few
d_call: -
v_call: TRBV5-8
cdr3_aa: CASSLGVGSTDTQYF
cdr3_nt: TGTGCCAGCAGCTTGGGGGTGGGCTCCACAGATACGCAGTATTTT

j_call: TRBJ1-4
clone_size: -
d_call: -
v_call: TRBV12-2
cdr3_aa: CASRLAPGAGGHNEKLFF
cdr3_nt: TGTGCAAGTCGCTTAGCCCCCGGGGCAGGGGGGCATAATGAAAAACTGTTTTTT

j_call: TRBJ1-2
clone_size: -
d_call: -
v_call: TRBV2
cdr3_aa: CASRAGLGYGYTF
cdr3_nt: TGTGCCAGCAGAGCGGGACTCGGCTATGGCTACACCTTC

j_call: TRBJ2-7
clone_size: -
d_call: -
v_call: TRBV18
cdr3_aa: CASSPTGGPALSEQYF
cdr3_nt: TGTGCCAGCTCACCGACTGGGGGGCCGGCCCTAAGCGAGCAGTACTTC

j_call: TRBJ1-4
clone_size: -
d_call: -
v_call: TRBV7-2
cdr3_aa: CASSQSNPLNEKLFF
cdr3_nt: TGTGCCAGCAGCCAAAGCAATCCTCTAAATGAAAAACTGTTTTTT

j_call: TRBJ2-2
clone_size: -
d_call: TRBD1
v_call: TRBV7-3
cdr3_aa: CASSETGGIPGELFF
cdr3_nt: TGTGCCAGCAGCGAGACAGGGGGAATTCCCGGGGAGCTGTTTTTT

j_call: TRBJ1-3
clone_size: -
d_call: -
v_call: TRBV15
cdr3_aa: CATSLARTSGNTIYF
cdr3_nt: TGTGCCACATCACTGGCCCGAACCTCTGGAAACACCATATATTTT

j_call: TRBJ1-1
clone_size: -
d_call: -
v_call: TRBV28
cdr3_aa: CASSGSGANTEAFF
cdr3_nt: TGTGCCAGCAGCGGATCCGGGGCGAACACTGAAGCTTTCTTT

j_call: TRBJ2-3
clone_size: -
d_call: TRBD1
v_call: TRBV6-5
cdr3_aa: CASSYSPGQGRDTQYF
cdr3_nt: TGTGCCAGCAGTTACTCACCGGGACAGGGGAGAGATACGCAGTATTTT